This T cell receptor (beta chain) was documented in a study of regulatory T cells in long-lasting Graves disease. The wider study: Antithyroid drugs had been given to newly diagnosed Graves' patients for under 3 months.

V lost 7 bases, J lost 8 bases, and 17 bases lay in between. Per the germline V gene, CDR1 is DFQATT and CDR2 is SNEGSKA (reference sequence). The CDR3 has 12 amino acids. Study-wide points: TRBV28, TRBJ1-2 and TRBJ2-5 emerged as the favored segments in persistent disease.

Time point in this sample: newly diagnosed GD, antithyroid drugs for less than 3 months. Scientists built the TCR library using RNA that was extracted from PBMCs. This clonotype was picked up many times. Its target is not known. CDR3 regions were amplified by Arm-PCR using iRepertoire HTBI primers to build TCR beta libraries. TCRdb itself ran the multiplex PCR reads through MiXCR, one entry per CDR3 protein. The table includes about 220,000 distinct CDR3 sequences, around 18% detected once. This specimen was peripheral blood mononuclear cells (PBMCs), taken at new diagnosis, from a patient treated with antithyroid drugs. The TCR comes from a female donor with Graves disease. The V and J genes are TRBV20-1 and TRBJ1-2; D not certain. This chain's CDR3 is CSVGLLTGGYTF. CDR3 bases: TGCAGTGTTGGACTCCTCACGGGGGGCTACACCTTC.